Below are 13 T cell receptor beta chains sequenced from a single sample in a study of CD8+ T cells in alopecia areata. Reverse transcription of extracted RNA yielded cDNA, which provided the sequencing template. Sequencing used immunoSEQ multiplex PCR; TCRdb keeps in-frame clones, though not all of them. This table has 80,000 to 95,000 clones, 44% appearing once. Treatment given: oral pan-JAK inhibitor, 5-10 mg twice daily. This sample comprised CD8+ T cells sorted from blood, obtained at week 24, from a patient treated with tofacitinib. These receptors came from a human donor with alopecia areata.

The chain has TRBV28 and TRBJ1-2; D is unresolved. The CDR3 extends over 11 amino acids. Germline V CDR1 and CDR2: MDHEN, SYDVKM. The V and J ends lost 6 bases and 3 bases respectively, with 5 bases between them. CDR3 sequence: CASSSYYGYTF. The CDR3 DNA reads as TGTGCCAGCAGCTCATACTATGGCTACACCTTC.

V and J are TRBV20-1 and TRBJ2-1; tentative D call: TRBD2 (5 bases). This CDR3 spans 11 amino acids. From germline, CDR1 is DFQATT and CDR2 SNEGSKA (reference sequence). The V end was cut by 4 bases, the J end by 8 bases, with 9 bases between. The CDR3, as DNA: TGCAGTGCTACCCCCGGGGATGAGCAGTTCTTC. This sequence encodes CSATPGDEQFF.

This clone was recorded at least ten times. With only one base between it and a far larger clone, this is likely a read error. V and J are TRBV5-6 and TRBJ2-1, with 12 nucleotides matching TRBD2. V lost 0 bases, J lost 7 bases, and 5 bases stayed unmatched. The germline V gene encodes CDR1 SGHDT and CDR2 YYEEEE. The CDR3 has 16 residues. DNA for the CDR3: TGTGCCAGCAGCTTGGTTCCTAGCGGGAGGGGGAATGAGCAGTTCTTC. Residues: CASSLVPSGRGNEQFF. The whole variable domain, remainder taken from reference TRBV5-6 and TRBJ2-1, is DAGVTQSPTHLIKTRGQQVTLRCSPKSGHDTVSWYQQALGQGPQFIFQYYEEEERQRGNFPDRFSGHQFPNYSSELNVNALLLGDSALYLCASSLVPSGRGNEQFFGPGTRLTVL.

The V call is TRBV9, the J call TRBJ2-7, with 7 bases matching TRBD2. CDR3 length: 15 amino acids. J was trimmed by 5 bases and V by 2 bases; bases with no gene match: 10. Germline values: CDR1 SGDLS, CDR2 YYNGEE. In DNA, the CDR3 is TGTGCCAGCAGCGTGGGCGGGAGTAAGTCTGACGAGCAGTACTTC. Protein product: CASSVGGSKSDEQYF.

This clone was found a few times. The CDR3 DNA follows: TGTGCCAGCAGCCTGGGACTAGGGAACGAGCAGTACTTC. Its translation is CASSLGLGNEQYF. The chain carries TRBV11-2 and TRBJ2-7; 8 bases fit TRBD2. V trimming: 5 bases; J trimming: 5 bases; junction bases outside the gene matches: 5. The germline CDR1 and CDR2 sequences are SGHAT and FQNNGV. The CDR3 totals 13 residues.

The genes are TRBV4-1 and TRBJ2-1, with D unclear. V was pared by 0 bases and J by 6 bases, with 9 bases between. This CDR3 region has 14 residues. Germline values: CDR1 MGHRA, CDR2 YSYEKL. The CDR3 bases are TGCGCCAGCAGCCAAGATTCCTTCGCCAATGAGCAGTTCTTC. Its protein product is CASSQDSFANEQFF.

This clone has more than one count but fewer than ten. CDR3 protein: CASWLGELFF. The CDR3 coding sequence is TGTGCCAGCTGGCTAGGGGAGCTGTTTTTT. The J gene is TRBJ2-2, the V gene TRBV19; no clear D. CDR3 length: 10 amino acids. V lost 9 bases, J lost 8 bases, and 7 bases lay in between. Germline V gives CDR1 LNHDA, CDR2 SQIVND (reference sequence).

This clone was counted between two and nine times. The chain employs TRBV4-1 and TRBJ2-7, with 7 nucleotides matching TRBD1. The CDR3 totals 15 residues. Germline assignment: CDR1 MGHRA and CDR2 YSYEKL. Losses at the gene ends were 4 bases for V and 3 bases for J; bases not matched to a gene: 9. The CDR3 DNA is TGCGCCAGCAGCCTGGGACAGACCATAAGCTACGAGCAGTACTTC. Translated: CASSLGQTISYEQYF.

V is TRBV29-1 and J is TRBJ2-1, with 11 bases lining up with TRBD2. J lost 2 bases, V lost 3 bases, and 0 bases had no gene match. Germline lookup yields CDR1 SQVTM and CDR2 ANQGSEA. The CDR3 has 14 residues. CDR3 sequence: CSVEGLAAYNEQFF. The DNA of the CDR3 is TGCAGCGTTGAGGGACTAGCGGCCTACAATGAGCAGTTCTTC.

The V and J genes are TRBV5-1 and TRBJ2-7, with D perhaps TRBD2 (6 bases). Trimming cost V 6 bases and J 1 base, with 14 bases left between them. Per the germline V gene, CDR1 is SGHRS and CDR2 is YFSETQ. There are 14 residues in the CDR3. The CDR3 loop reads CASTVGGVSYEQYF. The CDR3 bases are TGCGCCAGCACCGTCGGAGGGGTTTCCTACGAGCAGTACTTC.

This clone showed up just once. CDR3 DNA: TGTGCCAGCAGCTCGACTTCCGCAGGACACAACTCCTACGAGCAGTACTTC. Translating gives CASSSTSAGHNSYEQYF. V gene TRBV5-4 combines with J gene TRBJ2-7; maybe TRBD1 (5 bases). CDR3 length: 17 amino acids. Between the trimmed V and J ends, which lost 3 bases and 0 bases, there was a span of 19 bases. Looked up from germline, CDR1 is SGHNT and CDR2 is YYREEE (reference sequence).

The J gene is TRBJ2-7, the V gene TRBV7-8; tentatively, D is TRBD2 (6 bases). The CDR3 runs 15 residues. The ends were cut back, 4 bases at V and 3 bases at J, with 16 bases in the middle. The germline V gene has CDR1 SGHVS and CDR2 FQNEAQ. Written as DNA, the CDR3 is TGTGCCAGCAGCTCCCAGGGCGGGATGATCTACGAGCAGTACTTC. Its translation: CASSSQGGMIYEQYF.

The chain recombines TRBV9 with TRBJ2-7, with D perhaps matching TRBD2 (7 bases). Germline V lookup: CDR1 SGDLS, CDR2 YYNGEE. The CDR3 spans 16 residues. V lost 3 bases and J lost 0, with 16 bases in between. The CDR3 is CASSAEGGETSYEQYF. The DNA for the CDR3 is TGTGCCAGCAGCGCCGAAGGGGGGGAGACCTCCTACGAGCAGTACTTC.